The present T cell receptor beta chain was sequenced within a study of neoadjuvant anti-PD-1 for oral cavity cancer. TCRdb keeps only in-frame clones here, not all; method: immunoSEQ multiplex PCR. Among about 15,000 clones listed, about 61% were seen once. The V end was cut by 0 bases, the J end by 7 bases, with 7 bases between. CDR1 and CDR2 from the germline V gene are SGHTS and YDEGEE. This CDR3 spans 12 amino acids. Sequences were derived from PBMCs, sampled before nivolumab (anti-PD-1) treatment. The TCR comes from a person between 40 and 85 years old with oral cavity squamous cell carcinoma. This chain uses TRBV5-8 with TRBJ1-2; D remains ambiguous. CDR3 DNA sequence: TGTGCCAGCAGCTTGGGGACTATTGGCTACACCTTC. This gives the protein CASSLGTIGYTF. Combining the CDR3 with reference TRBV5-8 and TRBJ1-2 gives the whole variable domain EAGVTQSPTHLIKTRGQQATLRCSPISGHTSVYWYQQALGLGLQFLLWYDEGEERNRGNFPPRFSGRQFPNYSSELNVNALELEDSALYLCASSLGTIGYTFGSGTRLTVV.